The T cell receptor beta chain under discussion was sequenced for a study of blood T cells in healthy people across ages (dated by TCRdb to 2013 to 2016). Context from the whole study: Template switching captured roughly one uniquely barcoded TCR beta cDNA molecule per two T cells in model experiments. The study measured age-related changes in TCR beta repertoire diversity using deep sequencing normalized with unique cDNA molecular identifiers. Donors of different ages were randomly distributed across sequencing lanes to avoid experimental bias. For two donors (one aged 18 to 29 and one aged 80 or older), the study analyzed two additional independent replicas of 1 million unique cDNA reads from the same blood draw. The donors were split into four age groups: young (average about 15 years), middle-aged (about 40), aged (roughly 60) and long-lived (roughly 80).

The library was obtained by 5' RACE. The second PCR ran for roughly 7 to 11 cycles and used a J-beta primer mix along with a sample-barcoded 5' primer. A template-switch 5' adaptor carrying 12 random nucleotides introduced a unique molecular identifier onto each TCR beta cDNA molecule. Each sample yielded at least 3 million CDR3-containing paired-end reads. All of the RNA was converted into first-strand cDNA using the Mint cDNA synthesis kit, with a TRBC-specific oligonucleotide serving as the primer. After uracil-DNA glycosylase treatment, a first 18-cycle PCR used universal primers M1SS and BC2_uni_R on all cDNA. The source study handled its data this way. Each sample was normalized by randomly selecting 1 million high-quality reads, each carrying a distinct molecular identifier. Reads with shared molecular identifiers were discarded instead of being binned into consensus sequences. MiTCR, with a Q25 quality threshold and the strictest error-elimination algorithm, was used for CDR3 identification, clonotype clustering and error correction. Lower-bound total TCR beta diversity was estimated with a nonparametric unseen species model using Euler transformation. TCRdb trimmed the raw reads at Q25, called clones with MiXCR and kept productive beta chains. For every CDR3 protein sequence, its rows merge into one entry that carries the most common genes and DNA. TCRdb, not the original authors, processed these V and J calls. Within this sample are 1.5 million to 2 million distinct CDR3 sequences, with approximately 40% of them counted one time only. The leading ten clones occupy under 25% of the sample.

This clonotype was detected a few times. Its specific antigen is unknown. No base-level quality is on record; no much larger clone is a single base apart. Findings and caveats that apply to the study as a whole: There was a strong correlation between observed TCR beta diversity and the percentage of naive T cells measured by flow cytometry. The long-lived group showed more naive CD4+ T cells, fewer expanded clones and increased TCR diversity than the aged group, suggesting age selection. Donor CMV infection status was unknown, potentially confounding age-related changes in expanded clonotypes. Observed TCR beta diversity per million T cells fell roughly linearly with age, and a significant reduction was already apparent by age roughly 40. Bulk unsorted PBMC profiling prevented conclusive comparison of naive and antigen-experienced compartments. Estimates of total diversity from one million sequenced T cells were regarded as lower bounds and underestimates.

The donors were roughly 39 Caucasian individuals from Russia, aged roughly 6 to 100 years, who were systemically healthy. Ten milliliters of peripheral blood were drawn from each donor into EDTA-treated Vacutainer tubes. Ficoll-Paque density-gradient centrifugation was used to isolate PBMCs, with at least 7 million per sample. Trizol reagent was used to extract total RNA from PBMCs, with at least 6 micrograms per sample. The percentages of naive CD45RAhigh/CD27high T cells were determined by flow cytometry on a PBMC aliquot from every donor. The specimen was blood. The sequence came from a human donor in good health.

The CDR3 region has the sequence CASSSITRGGEFDEQFF. In nucleotides, the sequence is TGTGCCAGCAGTTCAATCACCCGGGGGGGTGAATTCGATGAGCAGTTCTTC. The rearranged segments are TRBV28 and TRBJ2-1, with 8 bases aligning to TRBD2. The CDR3 covers 17 residues, taking in both the cysteine and the phenylalanine. The DNA shown is the 51-base CDR3, in frame from base 1. After removal of 4 bases from V and 8 bases from J, the junction retains 16 bases not matched to a gene. Per the germline V gene, MDHEN is the CDR1 and SYDVKM is the CDR2.